A single sample is the source of the 13 T cell receptor beta chains below, sequenced in a study of shared T cell receptors in the human thymus (dated by TCRdb to the early 2020s). Library preparation employed the immunoSEQ multiplex PCR assay. Held by TCRdb, this immuneACCESS table contains in-frame sequences only and omits some clones. Under half of the omission traces to an unresolved V gene where checked; the cause of the rest is unknown. The sample data list about 380,000 clones, and 85% to 95% of these were observed just once. Around 0.019% of the sample comes from the top ten. The sample consisted of thymocytes. These receptors all stem from a human donor.

The CDR3 nucleotides read TGTGCCAGCAGCTCACCGGGACACAGAGAGACCCAGTACTTC. Protein sequence: CASSSPGHRETQYF. The J gene is TRBJ2-5, the V gene TRBV28; tentative D call: TRBD1 (6 bases). CDR1 MDHEN and CDR2 SYDVKM come from the germline V gene. The length of the CDR3 is 14 residues. The V gene lost 6 bases and the J gene lost 4 bases, with 15 bases spanning the gap.

This chain links TRBV7-6 with TRBJ2-2; D might be TRBD2 (6 bases). The CDR3 totals 16 residues. Trimming cost V 7 bases and J 3 bases, with 18 bases left between them. Germline V gene sequence: CDR1 SGHVS, CDR2 FNYEAQ. This CDR3 is CASTTNYRGDTGELFF. For the CDR3, the DNA is TGTGCCAGCACCACCAATTATCGCGGGGACACCGGGGAGCTGTTTTTT.

This chain connects TRBV11-1 to TRBJ2-1; TRBD2 aligns across 13 bases. The V segment lost 7 bases and the J segment 8 bases; nucleotides outside the gene matches: 8. CDR1 and CDR2 from the germline V gene are SGHAT and FQDESV (reference sequence). The length of the CDR3 is 15 residues. DNA for the CDR3: TGTGCCAGCACCCAGGCGACTAGCGGGAGGTATGAGCAGTTCTTC. It translates to CASTQATSGRYEQFF.

A single count supports this clone. V and J are TRBV9 and TRBJ2-7; tentative D call: TRBD2 (6 bases). This CDR3 comprises 16 residues. Germline values: CDR1 SGDLS, CDR2 YYNGEE. V lost 0 bases and J 6 bases, leaving 19 bases between the germline ends. In nucleotides, the CDR3 is TGTGCCAGCAGCGTAGAGGCTAGCGCATATCATCTCGAGCAGTACTTC. This sequence encodes CASSVEASAYHLEQYF.

The J gene is TRBJ2-2, the V gene TRBV7-6; 9 bases match TRBD1. CDR1 is SGHVS, CDR2 FNYEAQ, per germline. The V and J ends lost 3 bases and 6 bases, in that order; junction bases with no gene match: 5. This CDR3 is built from 15 residues. In DNA, the CDR3 is TGTGCCAGCAGCTTGGGGACAGGGCCGGCCGGGGAGCTGTTTTTT. It specifies CASSLGTGPAGELFF.

This chain uses TRBV28 with TRBJ1-2, with 9 bases aligning to TRBD1. Germline V gene lookup returns CDR1 MDHEN and CDR2 SYDVKM. CDR3 length: 15 amino acids. After removal of 6 bases from V and 6 bases from J, the junction contained 11 bases not matched to a gene. The CDR3 coding sequence is TGTGCCAGCAGCTATAAAACAGGGGGCCGGGATGGCTACACCTTC. Translated: CASSYKTGGRDGYTF.

This clone has only one observation. The chain couples TRBV7-6 to TRBJ1-5, with TRBD1 as a possible D gene (5 bases). Germline V gene data show CDR1 as SGHVS and CDR2 as FNYEAQ. V gave up 1 base and J gave up 0 bases, with 13 bases separating them. The CDR3 runs to 17 residues. CDR3 sequence reads: CASSLDAGIYSNQPQHF. The CDR3 nucleotides read TGTGCCAGCAGCTTAGATGCAGGGATATATAGCAATCAGCCCCAGCATTTT.

This chain uses TRBV5-4 with TRBJ2-7; maybe TRBD2 (5 bases). CDR3 length: 14 amino acids. Trimming cost V 2 bases and J 0 bases, with 9 bases left between them. Germline V gene lookup returns CDR1 SGHNT and CDR2 YYREEE (reference sequence). CDR3 region: CASSFGESSYEQYF. As DNA, the CDR3 is TGTGCCAGCAGCTTCGGGGAGAGCTCCTACGAGCAGTACTTC.

V usage is TRBV5-1 and J usage is TRBJ1-1; 11 bases map to TRBD1. CDR3 length equals 16 residues. The V and J ends lost 4 bases and 1 base, in that order; junction bases with no gene match: 6. Germline V gene data show CDR1 as SGHRS and CDR2 as YFSETQ. CDR3 sequence: CASSKDRGQGNTEAFF. The DNA of the CDR3 is TGCGCCAGCAGCAAGGACAGGGGGCAGGGGAACACTGAAGCTTTCTTT.

This chain uses TRBV18 with TRBJ1-5; TRBD1 matches at 8 bases. The CDR3 sequence is 13 residues long. Germline V gene sequence: CDR1 KGHSH, CDR2 LQKENI. V was pared by 6 bases and J by 5 bases, with 3 bases of the junction left unmatched. CDR3 in amino acids: CASSSGGDQPQHF. DNA of the CDR3: TGTGCCAGCTCCTCAGGGGGCGATCAGCCCCAGCATTTT.

This clone was observed once. The chain carries TRBV30 and TRBJ2-7; 7 nucleotides agree with TRBD1. V was pared by 0 bases and J by 0 bases, with 14 bases of the junction left unmatched. Germline V gene lookup returns CDR1 GTSNPN and CDR2 SVGIG (reference sequence). The CDR3 covers 18 residues. The CDR3 DNA is TGTGCCTGGAGTGTAAGCCTCGGCCGGGACAGAACCTCCTACGAGCAGTACTTC. Amino acids: CAWSVSLGRDRTSYEQYF.

The chain uses TRBV29-1 and TRBJ2-1; TRBD2 matches at 10 bases. The germline CDR1 and CDR2 sequences are SQVTM and ANQGSEA. The CDR3 consists of 17 residues. With V trimmed by 0 bases and J by 2 bases, 7 bases remained unmatched. CDR3 nucleotide sequence: TGCAGCGTTGAAGATCGGCCTAGCGGGAGACCCTACAATGAGCAGTTCTTC. Amino acids: CSVEDRPSGRPYNEQFF.

This chain connects TRBV27 to TRBJ2-7, with 9 bases fitting TRBD2. This CDR3 is built from 12 residues. The V segment lost 5 bases and the J segment 5 bases; nucleotides outside the gene matches: 1. Germline CDR1 and CDR2: MNHEY and SMNVEV (reference sequence). In DNA form, the CDR3 reads TGTGCCAGCAGTCGCGGGGGGGACGAGCAGTACTTC. It yields the protein CASSRGGDEQYF.